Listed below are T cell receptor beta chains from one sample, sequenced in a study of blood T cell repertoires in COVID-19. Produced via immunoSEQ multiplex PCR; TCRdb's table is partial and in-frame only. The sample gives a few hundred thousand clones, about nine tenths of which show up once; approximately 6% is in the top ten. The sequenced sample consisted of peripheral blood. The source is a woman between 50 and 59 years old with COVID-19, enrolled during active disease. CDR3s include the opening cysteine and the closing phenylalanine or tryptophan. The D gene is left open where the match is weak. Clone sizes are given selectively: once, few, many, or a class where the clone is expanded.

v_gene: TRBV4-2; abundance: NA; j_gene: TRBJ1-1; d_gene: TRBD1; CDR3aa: CASSPTRTGANTEAFF; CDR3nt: TGTGCCAGCAGCCCCACGAGGACAGGGGCTAACACTGAAGCTTTCTTT
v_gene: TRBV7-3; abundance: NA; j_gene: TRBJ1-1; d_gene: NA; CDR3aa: CASSSGGFTEAFF; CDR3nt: TGTGCCAGCAGCTCGGGCGGGTTCACTGAAGCTTTCTTT
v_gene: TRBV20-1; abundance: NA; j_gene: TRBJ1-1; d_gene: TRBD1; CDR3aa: CSASINRGFAEAFF; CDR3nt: TGCAGTGCTAGTATAAACAGGGGGTTTGCTGAAGCTTTCTTT
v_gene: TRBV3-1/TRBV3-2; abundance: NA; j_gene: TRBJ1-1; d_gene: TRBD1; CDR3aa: CASSWGQGPEAFF; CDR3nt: TGTGCCAGCAGCTGGGGACAGGGTCCTGAAGCTTTCTTT
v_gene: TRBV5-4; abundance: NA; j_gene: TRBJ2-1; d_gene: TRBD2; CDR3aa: CASFVWGGSYNEQFF; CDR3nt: TGTGCCAGCTTCGTTTGGGGGGGCTCCTACAATGAGCAGTTCTTC
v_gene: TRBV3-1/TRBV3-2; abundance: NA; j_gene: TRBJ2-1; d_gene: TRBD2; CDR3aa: CASSQVGGRISEQFF; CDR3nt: TGTGCCAGCAGCCAAGTGGGCGGGAGAATCAGTGAGCAGTTCTTC
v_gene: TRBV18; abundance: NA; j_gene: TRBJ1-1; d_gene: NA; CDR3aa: CASSRGSTEAFF; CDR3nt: TGTGCCAGCTCACGAGGGAGCACTGAAGCTTTCTTT
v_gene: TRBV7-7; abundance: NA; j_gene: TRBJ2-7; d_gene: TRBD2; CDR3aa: CASSPGLAEGEQYF; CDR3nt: TGTGCCAGCAGCCCGGGACTAGCGGAGGGCGAGCAGTACTTC
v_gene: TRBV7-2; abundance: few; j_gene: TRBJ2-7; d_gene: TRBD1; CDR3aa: CASSSPTGMKEQYF; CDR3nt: TGTGCCAGCAGCTCCCCGACAGGGATGAAAGAGCAGTACTTC
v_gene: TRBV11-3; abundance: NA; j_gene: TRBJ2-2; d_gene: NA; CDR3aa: CASSSRGRSGELFF; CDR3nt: TGTGCCAGCAGCTCTCGGGGAAGGTCCGGGGAGCTGTTTTTT
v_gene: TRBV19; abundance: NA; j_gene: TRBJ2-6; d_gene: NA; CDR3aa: CASSMQGQTGANVLTF; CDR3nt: TGTGCCAGTAGTATGCAGGGGCAAACTGGGGCCAACGTCCTGACTTTC
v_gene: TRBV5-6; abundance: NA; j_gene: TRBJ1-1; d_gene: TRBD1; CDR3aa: CASSLEGGAGYTEAFF; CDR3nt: TGTGCCAGCAGCTTGGAAGGGGGCGCAGGGTACACTGAAGCTTTCTTT
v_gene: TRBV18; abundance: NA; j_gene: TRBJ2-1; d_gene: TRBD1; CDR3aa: CASSPWDRGYNEQFF; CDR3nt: TGTGCCAGCTCACCCTGGGACAGGGGGTACAATGAGCAGTTCTTC
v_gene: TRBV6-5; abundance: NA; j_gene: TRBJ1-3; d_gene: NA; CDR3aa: CASSYQGISGNTIYF; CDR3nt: TGTGCCAGCAGTTACCAGGGGATTTCTGGAAACACCATATATTTT
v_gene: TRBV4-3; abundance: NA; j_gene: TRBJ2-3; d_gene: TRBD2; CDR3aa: CASSQGPAGTSEFTDTQYF; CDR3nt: TGCGCCAGCAGCCAAGGTCCTGCCGGGACTAGCGAATTTACAGATACGCAGTATTTT
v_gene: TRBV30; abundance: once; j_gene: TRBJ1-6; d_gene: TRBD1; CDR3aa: CAWNTGVSLHF; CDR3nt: TGTGCCTGGAACACAGGGGTGTCCCTCCACTTT
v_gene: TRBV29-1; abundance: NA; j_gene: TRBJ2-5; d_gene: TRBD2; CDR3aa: CSTTPSGKYQETQYF; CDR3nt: TGCAGCACGACCCCTAGCGGAAAGTACCAAGAGACCCAGTACTTC
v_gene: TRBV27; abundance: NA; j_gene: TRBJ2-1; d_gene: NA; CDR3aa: CASSSSDRINNEQFF; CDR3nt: TGTGCCAGCAGTTCTTCAGACAGGATCAACAATGAGCAGTTCTTC
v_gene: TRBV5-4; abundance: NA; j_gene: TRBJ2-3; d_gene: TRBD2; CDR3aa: CASSLRLAGGTDTQYF; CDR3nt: TGTGCCAGCAGCTTGCGGCTAGCGGGGGGCACAGATACGCAGTATTTT
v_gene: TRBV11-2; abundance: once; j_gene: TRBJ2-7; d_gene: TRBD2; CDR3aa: CASSLDSRTSGSLAEQYF; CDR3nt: TGTGCCAGCAGCTTAGACTCCAGGACTAGCGGGAGCCTAGCCGAGCAGTACTTC
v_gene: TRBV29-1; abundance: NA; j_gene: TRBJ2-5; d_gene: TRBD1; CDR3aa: CSVVGGQGFGETQYF; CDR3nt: TGCAGCGTTGTAGGGGGACAGGGCTTCGGAGAGACCCAGTACTTC
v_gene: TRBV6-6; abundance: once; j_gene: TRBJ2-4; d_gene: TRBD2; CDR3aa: CASVRREGRDIQYF; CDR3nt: TGTGCCAGCGTGCGACGGGAGGGCCGAGACATTCAGTACTTC
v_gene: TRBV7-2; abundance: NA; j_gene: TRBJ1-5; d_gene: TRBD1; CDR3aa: CASSFFDRGDQPQHF; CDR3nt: TGTGCCAGCAGCTTTTTTGACAGGGGAGATCAGCCCCAGCATTTT
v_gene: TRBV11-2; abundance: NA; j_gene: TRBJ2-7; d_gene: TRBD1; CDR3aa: CASSLAGQGASEQYF; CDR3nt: TGTGCCAGCAGCTTAGCCGGACAGGGGGCGTCCGAGCAGTACTTC
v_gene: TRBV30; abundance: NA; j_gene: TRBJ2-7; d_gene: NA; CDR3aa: CAWSVSWTSGHEQYF; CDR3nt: TGTGCCTGGAGTGTATCCTGGACTTCAGGCCACGAGCAGTACTTC
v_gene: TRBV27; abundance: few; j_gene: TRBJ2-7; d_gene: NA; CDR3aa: CASSLSRGREQYF; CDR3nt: TGTGCCAGCAGTTTATCCAGGGGCCGGGAGCAGTACTTC
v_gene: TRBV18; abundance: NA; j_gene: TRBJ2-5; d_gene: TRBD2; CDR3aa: CASSGGEETQYF; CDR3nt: TGTGCCAGCTCCGGGGGGGAAGAGACCCAGTACTTC
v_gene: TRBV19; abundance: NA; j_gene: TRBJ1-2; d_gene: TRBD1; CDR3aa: CASSREAGTGRLMAYGYTF; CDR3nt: TGTGCCAGTAGTAGGGAGGCCGGGACAGGACGGCTCATGGCTTATGGCTACACCTTC
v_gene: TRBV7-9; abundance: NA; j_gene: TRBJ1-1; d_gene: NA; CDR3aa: CASSLDDRLTEAFF; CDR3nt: TGTGCCAGCAGCTTAGACGACAGGCTCACTGAAGCTTTCTTT
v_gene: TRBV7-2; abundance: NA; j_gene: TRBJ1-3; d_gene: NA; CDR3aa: CASKGGGPFSGNTIYF; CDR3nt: TGTGCCAGCAAGGGGGGGGGACCTTTCTCTGGAAACACCATATATTTT
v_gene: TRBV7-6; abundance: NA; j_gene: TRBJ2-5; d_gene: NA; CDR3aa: CASSLAGGQETQYF; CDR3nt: TGTGCCAGCAGCTTAGCTGGGGGGCAAGAGACCCAGTACTTC
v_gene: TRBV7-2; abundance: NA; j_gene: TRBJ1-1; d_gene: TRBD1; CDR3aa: CASSFRGSTEAFF; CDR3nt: TGTGCCAGCAGCTTCAGGGGGAGTACTGAAGCTTTCTTT
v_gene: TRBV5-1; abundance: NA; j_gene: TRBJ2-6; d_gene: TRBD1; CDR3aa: CASSAAPRTGGLGANVLTF; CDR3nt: TGCGCCAGCAGCGCCGCCCCCCGGACAGGGGGCCTTGGGGCCAACGTCCTGACTTTC
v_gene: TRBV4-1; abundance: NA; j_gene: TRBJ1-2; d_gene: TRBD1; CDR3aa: CASSQSGGPSGYTF; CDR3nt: TGCGCCAGCAGCCAATCAGGGGGCCCCAGCGGCTACACCTTC
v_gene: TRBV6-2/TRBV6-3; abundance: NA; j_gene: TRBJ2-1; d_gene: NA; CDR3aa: CASGQSGSGDEQFF; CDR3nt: TGTGCCAGCGGCCAGAGCGGTTCGGGGGATGAGCAGTTCTTC
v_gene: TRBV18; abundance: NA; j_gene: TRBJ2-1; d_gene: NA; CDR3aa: CASSLLLDAEQFF; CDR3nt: TGTGCCAGCTCACTCCTACTAGACGCTGAGCAGTTCTTC
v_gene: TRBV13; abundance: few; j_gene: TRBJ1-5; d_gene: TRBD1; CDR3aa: CASSLRQGSPPQHF; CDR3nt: TGTGCCAGCAGCTTACGACAGGGCTCTCCGCCCCAGCATTTT
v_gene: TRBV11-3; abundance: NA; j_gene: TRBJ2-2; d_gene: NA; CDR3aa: CASSLNIGAVGELFF; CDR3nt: TGTGCCAGCAGCTTAAATATAGGGGCGGTCGGGGAGCTGTTTTTT
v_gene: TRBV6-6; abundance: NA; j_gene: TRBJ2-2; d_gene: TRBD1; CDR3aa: CASSRTGARRSYTGELFF; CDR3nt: TGTGCCAGCAGTCGGACAGGGGCCCGTCGAAGTTACACCGGGGAGCTGTTTTTT
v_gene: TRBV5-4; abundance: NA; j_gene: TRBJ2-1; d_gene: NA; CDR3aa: CASRRDQREGGEQFF; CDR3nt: TGTGCCAGCAGACGAGACCAGAGAGAAGGCGGTGAGCAGTTCTTC
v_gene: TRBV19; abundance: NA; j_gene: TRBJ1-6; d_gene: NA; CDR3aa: CASSISNNYNSPLHF; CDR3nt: TGTGCCAGTAGTATAAGTAACAACTATAATTCACCCCTCCACTTT
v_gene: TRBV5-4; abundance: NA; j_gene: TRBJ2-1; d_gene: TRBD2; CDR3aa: CASESPRGLAGGMNEQFF; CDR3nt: TGTGCCAGCGAATCCCCTAGGGGACTAGCGGGAGGAATGAATGAGCAGTTCTTC
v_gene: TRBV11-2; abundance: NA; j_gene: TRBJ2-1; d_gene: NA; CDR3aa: CASSLGVGVAFF; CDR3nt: TGTGCCAGCAGCTTAGGGGTGGGAGTCGCGTTCTTC
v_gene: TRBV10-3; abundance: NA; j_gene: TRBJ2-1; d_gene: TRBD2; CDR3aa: CAISPSGGYNEQFF; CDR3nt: TGTGCCATCAGCCCTAGCGGGGGTTACAATGAGCAGTTCTTC
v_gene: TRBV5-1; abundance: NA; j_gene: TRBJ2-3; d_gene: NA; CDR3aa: CASSSNPRDTQYF; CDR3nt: TGCGCCAGCAGCTCAAACCCTAGGGATACGCAGTATTTT